This T cell receptor beta chain stems from a study of cytomegalovirus exposure and HLA in healthy donors. About the research overall: There were 117 million unique TCR beta sequences, drawn from around 180 million T cells, in an earlier analysis.

Primers for the PCR totalled 60 Vbeta and 13 Jbeta. TCRdb's copy holds only in-frame clones and misses some; the assay was immunoSEQ multiplex PCR. The table lists 150,000 to 200,000 clones, around 77% of them singletons. Concerning this clone itself: Its target is unknown.

Study results and caveats: Later work found that TCR association rates differed between HLA loci; DRB1 had the most and HLA-C the fewest. For most TCR beta V segments, an earlier analysis put the productive rate at about 87% or about 30% of the time.

In germline, CDR1 is GTSNPN, CDR2 SVGIG (reference sequence). Trimming pared 3 bases from V and 11 bases from J, leaving 19 bases between. This CDR3 has 13 amino acids. The sequenced sample was PBMCs. This chain uses TRBV30 with TRBJ1-1; TRBD1 is a possible D gene (5 bases). This TCR derives from a middle-aged woman in good health and CMV-seronegative. This chain's CDR3 is CAWSPAGRGGAFF. CDR3 nucleotides: TGTGCCTGGAGCCCAGCGGGGAGGGGCGGCGCTTTCTTT.